One sample yielded the 9 T cell receptor beta chains listed below, sequenced in a study of T-cell reconstitution after alpha-beta-depleted transplantation in children. Preparing the TCRbeta library involved the use of unique molecular identifiers. TCRdb reprocessed the PCR reads via MiXCR and lists one record per CDR3 protein. The sample lists approximately 640,000 distinct CDR3 sequences; roughly 17% were seen once. Sample: PBMCs from the stem cell graft donor, taken from the stem cell graft. The receptors were gathered from a human donor who donated a stem cell graft to a child with acute myeloid leukemia.

This clonotype was recorded at least ten times. The V gene is TRBV6-5, the J gene TRBJ2-7; perhaps TRBD2 as D (6 bases). V shed 3 bases and J shed 5 bases, with 14 bases lying between them. The germline V gene encodes CDR1 MNHEY and CDR2 SVGAGI. The CDR3 is made up of 14 amino acids. The CDR3 nucleotides are TGTGCCAGCAGTTATAACGGGGGATTTGACGAGCAGTACTTC. This sequence encodes CASSYNGGFDEQYF.

The J gene is TRBJ2-7, the V gene TRBV7-2; D gene uncertain. Trimming removed 2 bases from V and 3 bases from J, with 8 bases in between. Germline V gene sequence: CDR1 SGHTA, CDR2 FQGNSA. The CDR3 runs 13 residues. This chain's CDR3 is CASSLWANYEQYF. CDR3 in DNA: TGTGCCAGCAGCTTATGGGCCAACTACGAGCAGTACTTC.

V gene TRBV12-3 or TRBV12-4 combines with J gene TRBJ1-5; D is undetermined. The CDR3 consists of 13 residues. The V gene lost 7 bases and the J gene lost 3 bases, with 10 bases spanning the gap. The CDR3 loop is CASNVGTNQPQHF. CDR3 sequence (DNA): TGTGCCAGCAATGTGGGCACCAATCAGCCCCAGCATTTT.

This clonotype came up many times. The chain is built from TRBV29-1 and TRBJ2-6; D is possibly TRBD2 (6 bases). The CDR3 totals 14 residues. CDR1 and CDR2 (germline): SQVTM, ANQGSEA. Trimming removed 4 bases from V and 1 base from J, with 8 bases in between. CDR3 sequence: CSVAGVSGANVLTF. In nucleotides, the CDR3 is TGCAGCGTTGCGGGGGTGTCTGGGGCCAACGTCCTGACTTTC. Complete variable domain (other parts from reference TRBV29-1 and TRBJ2-6): SAVISQKPSRDICQRGTSLTIQCQVDSQVTMMFWYRQQPGQSLTLIATANQGSEATYESGFVIDKFPISRPNLTFSTLTVSNMSPEDSSIYLCSVAGVSGANVLTFGAGSRLTVL.

This clonotype appeared many times. The chain joins TRBV5-1 to TRBJ2-7; D may be TRBD2 (5 bases). Germline-derived CDR1 and CDR2 are SGHRS and YFSETQ. CDR3 length equals 12 residues. Trimming shortened V by 5 bases and J by 5 bases, and 11 bases separated the two germline ends. The CDR3 bases are TGCGCCAGCAGACGAGGGTTGGACGAGCAGTACTTC. Protein sequence: CASRRGLDEQYF.

The chain links TRBV13 to TRBJ2-7, with D perhaps assigned TRBD1 or TRBD2 (6 bases each). The CDR3 contains 13 residues. The ends were cut back, 5 bases at V and 6 bases at J, with 14 bases in the middle. CDR1 is PRHDT and CDR2 is FYEKMQ in the germline V gene (reference sequence). CDR3 in DNA: TGTGCCAGCAGCACCGGGGGCAGCTGCGAGCAGTACTTC. Amino acid sequence: CASSTGGSCEQYF. The full variable domain, its missing parts supplied by reference TRBV13 and TRBJ2-7, is AAGVIQSPRHLIKEKRETATLKCYPIPRHDTVYWYQQGPGQDPQFLISFYEKMQSDKGSIPDRFSAQQFSDYHSELNMSSLELGDSALYFCASSTGGSCEQYFGPGTRLTVT.

This clonotype has only a few counts. This chain connects TRBV7-2 to TRBJ2-6; D ambiguous. The V and J ends lost 1 base and 4 bases respectively, with 11 bases between them. Looked up from germline, CDR1 is SGHTA and CDR2 is FQGNSA. The CDR3 covers 16 residues. CDR3 in amino acids: CASSLGFSMGANVLTF. CDR3 sequence (DNA): TGTGCCAGCAGCTTAGGTTTCTCTATGGGGGCCAACGTCCTGACTTTC.

The chain combines TRBV9 with TRBJ2-3, with a possible D match to TRBD1 (6 bases). Germline CDR1 reads SGDLS; CDR2 reads YYNGEE. With 3 bases removed from V and 4 bases from J, the gap between germline ends came to 12 bases. This CDR3 spans 14 amino acids. The CDR3 is CASSGTAAADTQYF. CDR3 DNA sequence: TGTGCCAGCAGCGGGACAGCGGCGGCAGATACGCAGTATTTT.

The chain is built from TRBV6-5 and TRBJ2-5; 7 bases map to TRBD2. Germline assignment: CDR1 MNHEY and CDR2 SVGAGI. The CDR3 extends over 19 amino acids. V lost 2 bases and J lost 2; bases outside the gene matches: 17. The CDR3 spells CASSYGKGISGPNQETQYF. The DNA of the CDR3 is TGTGCCAGCAGTTACGGGAAAGGTATTAGCGGGCCCAATCAAGAGACCCAGTACTTC.